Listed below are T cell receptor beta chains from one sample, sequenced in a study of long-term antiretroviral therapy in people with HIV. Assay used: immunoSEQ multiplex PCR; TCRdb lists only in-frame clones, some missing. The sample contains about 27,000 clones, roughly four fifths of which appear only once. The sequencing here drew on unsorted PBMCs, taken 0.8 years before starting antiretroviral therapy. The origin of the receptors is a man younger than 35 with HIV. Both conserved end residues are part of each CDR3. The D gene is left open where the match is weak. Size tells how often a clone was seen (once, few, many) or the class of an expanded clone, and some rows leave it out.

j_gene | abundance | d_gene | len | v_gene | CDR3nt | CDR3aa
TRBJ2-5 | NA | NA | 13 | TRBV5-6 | TGTGCCAGCAGCAAGGACAGCCAAGAGACCCAGTACTTC | CASSKDSQETQYF
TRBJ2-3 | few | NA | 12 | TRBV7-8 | TGTGCCAGCAGCTTAAGGTTGGATACGCAGTATTTT | CASSLRLDTQYF
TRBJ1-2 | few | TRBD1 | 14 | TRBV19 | TGTGCCAGTACCATCCCGGACAGGGTTCATGGCTACACCTTC | CASTIPDRVHGYTF
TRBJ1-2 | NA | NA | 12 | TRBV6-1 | TGTGCCAGCAGTGAGGGGGGGTATGGCTACACCTTC | CASSEGGYGYTF
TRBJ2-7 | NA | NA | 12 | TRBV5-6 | TGTGCCAGCAGCTTGGGATCTAACGAGCAGTACTTC | CASSLGSNEQYF
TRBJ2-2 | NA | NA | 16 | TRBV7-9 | TGTGCCAGCAGCCGACGATCGGGTGACGGCACCGGGGAGCTGTTTTTT | CASSRRSGDGTGELFF
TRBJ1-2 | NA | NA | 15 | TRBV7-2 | TGTGCCAGCAGCCGTGGGGGCAGGGGTAACTATGGCTACACCTTC | CASSRGGRGNYGYTF
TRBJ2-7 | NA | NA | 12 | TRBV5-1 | TGCGCCAGCAGCTTGGACCACTACGAGCAGTACTTC | CASSLDHYEQYF
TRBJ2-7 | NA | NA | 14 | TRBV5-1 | TGCGCCAGCAGCTTGTCTTCAGGGTTTGAGGAGCAGTACTTC | CASSLSSGFEEQYF
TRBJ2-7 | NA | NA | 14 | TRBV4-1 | TGCGCCAGCAGCCAAGAACCGGGGGCCTACGAGCAGTACTTC | CASSQEPGAYEQYF
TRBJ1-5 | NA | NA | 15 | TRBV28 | TGTGCCAGTTTGGGAGGGGGATTCGGCAATCAGCCCCAGCATTTT | CASLGGGFGNQPQHF